This TCR beta chain was obtained from a study of cytomegalovirus exposure and HLA in healthy donors. Findings and caveats of the study: TCR beta V- and J-gene trimming was later associated with a missense DCLRE1C variant. Analyzed later, most CMV-associated TCR beta chains appeared HLA-restricted.

For this clone: Its target is unknown.

Trimming removed 3 bases from V and 2 bases from J; junction bases left unmatched: 6. The CDR3 has 16 residues. Germline values: CDR1 MNHEY, CDR2 SMNVEV (reference sequence). The PCR had 60 Vbeta and 13 Jbeta primers. Per the authors' pipeline: The authors later counted about 80 million unique TCR beta chains, some 11 million of them shared. TCRdb's copy holds only in-frame clones and misses some; the assay was immunoSEQ multiplex PCR. V and J calls and clone size are those listed in that table; D and trimming were worked out from the DNA. The top ten clones hold 1.5% to 2% of a sample with 140,000 to 150,000 clones, less than 9.5% of them seen once.

This receptor was obtained from a male donor in good health and CMV-seronegative. Material for sequencing was PBMCs. The chain couples TRBV27 to TRBJ2-1, with 8 bases identical to TRBD2. Here the CDR3 DNA reads TGTGCCAGCAGTTTCAGGCTAGCGGGCGCCTACAATGAGCAGTTCTTC. Protein sequence: CASSFRLAGAYNEQFF.